This TCR beta chain comes out of a study of post-analysis software for immune sequencing data. At the level of the study: There were relapsing-remitting, secondary progressive and progressive-relapsing multiple sclerosis among the disease courses included. The study's findings and limits: Comparison with controls showed significantly lower normalized Chao1 diversity in multiple sclerosis patients. Batch-matched samples strongly co-clustered by F measure. In patients, TRBV5-6, TRBV5-1 and TRBV20-1 belonged to five or six TRBV segments found more frequently than in controls.

Points on this clonotype: What it binds is not known.

Unique-molecular-identifier-tagged TCR beta cDNA libraries were used. Input amounts of about 0.95 to 10 million T cells were used. These gave around 500,000 cDNA molecules, so each molecule approximated one T cell. TCRdb called the PCR reads again in MiXCR, with one record for every CDR3 protein. The sample holds roughly 570,000 distinct CDR3 sequences; 30% to 40% are singletons and the top ten take around 6.1%. V lost 3 bases and J 0 bases, leaving 12 bases between the germline ends. The germline CDR1 and CDR2 sequences are DFQATT and SNEGSKA (reference sequence). CDR3 length equals 15 residues. This chain links TRBV20-1 with TRBJ1-3, with no clear D. The sample was blood. The clonotype was recovered from a girl aged 2 to 17 with multiple sclerosis. The CDR3 spells CSASSSRSSGNTIYF. CDR3 bases: TGCAGTGCTAGCTCGTCCCGGAGCTCTGGAAACACCATATATTTT.